The rows below give T cell receptor beta chains drawn from one sample of a study of OX40 agonist ivuxolimab in advanced cancers. TCRdb keeps only in-frame clones here, not all; method: immunoSEQ multiplex PCR. The table has 100,000 or so clones, around 85% seen once. The sample consisted of CD4+ or CD8+ T cells sorted from blood, taken in a trial of the OX40 agonist ivuxolimab. Receptors were obtained from an adult with an advanced solid tumor such as melanoma, head and neck, liver or kidney cancer. Both conserved end residues are part of each CDR3.

j_gene	v_gene	CDR3aa
TRBJ1-1	TRBV25-1	CASSQRGVPEAFF
TRBJ2-3	TRBV27	CASSLGERSTDTQYF
TRBJ2-1	TRBV11-2	CASSLETGRERHNEQFF
TRBJ2-3	TRBV5-1	CASSLSGLATDTQYF
TRBJ2-3	TRBV11-2	CASSLGHTDTQYF
TRBJ2-2	TRBV7-9	CASSLAGANTGELFF
TRBJ1-2	TRBV13	CASSLDRFGYTF
TRBJ2-2	TRBV9	CASSAFSGELFF
TRBJ1-5	TRBV5-1	CASSQVGNQPQHF
TRBJ2-2	TRBV7-2	CASSLVAENTGELFF
TRBJ2-2	TRBV25-1	CASSPPPRVTNTGELFF
TRBJ2-5	TRBV18	CASSPPTGRTGETQYF
TRBJ1-1	TRBV20-1	CSARSDAEAFF
TRBJ2-1	TRBV5-7	CASSRIRVDVRNEQFF
TRBJ2-7	TRBV5-4	CASSLSHDRVYEQYF
TRBJ2-3	TRBV30	CAWTTAGTQYF
TRBJ2-7	TRBV7-9	CASSLAVSSYEQYF
TRBJ2-2	TRBV5-6	CASSFLQGIHTGELFF
TRBJ2-2	TRBV5-1	CASSMGLPNTGELFF
TRBJ1-2	TRBV5-5	CASSSDRVFYGYTF
TRBJ2-7	TRBV10-3	CAISAHYEQYF
TRBJ2-2	TRBV4-2	CASSQDWAGAAGELFF
TRBJ2-7	TRBV6-6	CASSPGQGIREQYF
TRBJ1-3	TRBV19	CASGTGDSGNTIYF
TRBJ1-5	TRBV2	CASSGGVFVQTQNQPQHF
TRBJ2-7	TRBV15	CATSRAGTHEQYF
TRBJ1-5	TRBV11-2	CASSLLGQPQHF
TRBJ2-1	TRBV29-1	CSVGLAGEVEQFF
TRBJ2-7	TRBV15	CATSRDRERREQYF
TRBJ2-7	TRBV18	CASSPSLRRGGPYEQYF
TRBJ2-7	TRBV11-2	CASFPFGARDRVYEQYF
TRBJ2-7	TRBV19	CASSQQGYEQYF
TRBJ2-7	TRBV13	CASSVSGGSYEQYF
TRBJ2-4	TRBV11-2	CASSSLVGKNIQYF
TRBJ2-6	TRBV5-1	CASSSAFSGANVLTF
TRBJ2-4	TRBV5-6	CASRDSLAKNIQYF
TRBJ2-5	TRBV6-6	CASSYGTLQETQYF
TRBJ2-5	TRBV14	CASSLLGSQETQYF
TRBJ2-7	TRBV7-9	CASSFGTGNDEQYF
TRBJ2-5	TRBV28	CASSQPGLAGDEQYF
TRBJ2-2	TRBV11-3	CASSRSTGSGELFF
TRBJ2-3	TRBV7-2	CASSFLTSGRRDTQYF
TRBJ2-7	TRBV5-4	CASSFGTEQYF
TRBJ1-1	TRBV7-2	CASSYPGIVRAFF
TRBJ2-1	TRBV7-6	CASSWDFRKFF
TRBJ2-1	TRBV7-8	CASSLAGTAYNEQFF
TRBJ2-5	TRBV25-1	CASRETGVGRETQYF
TRBJ2-1	TRBV5-1	CASSRSSYNEQFF
.	TRBV6-6	CAIGTSGTYEQYF
TRBJ2-5	TRBV4-1	CASSQGVAPYRGLQEQYF